This T cell receptor (beta chain) was captured by sequencing in a study of cytomegalovirus exposure and HLA in healthy donors. Overall study results and limits: Sequencing probably produced one cluster of sequence variants that were highly shared. Earlier findings revealed that most TCR beta V segments proved productive either about 87% or about 30% of the time. When analyzed later, a missense DCLRE1C variant was found to be linked to TCR beta V- and J-gene trimming.

Regarding this clone: The target antigen is unknown.

Germline V gene lookup returns CDR1 KGHSH and CDR2 LQKENI. V was pared by 3 bases and J by 4 bases, with 2 bases of the junction left unmatched. The CDR3 extends over 13 amino acids. PCR was performed using 60 Vbeta and 13 Jbeta primers. Original handling: Counted up in a later analysis, unique TCR beta chains came to 60 million to 95 million, with around 11 million shared. TCRdb keeps only in-frame clones here, not all; method: immunoSEQ multiplex PCR. V, J and clone size derive from that table, while D and trimming were established from the DNA sequence. The table records 250,000 or so clones, about 90% of them present only once.

The clonotype comes from a girl aged 2-15 years in good health and CMV-seronegative. The sequencing input was PBMCs. This sequence joins TRBV18 and TRBJ1-1, with 7 bases matching TRBD1. The CDR3: CASSPTGATEAFF. DNA of the CDR3: TGTGCCAGCTCACCTACAGGGGCCACTGAAGCTTTCTTT.